Given below is one T cell receptor beta chain in context. This sequence may be a read error, since a much larger clone differs from it by one base. With iRepertoire HTBI primers and Arm-PCR of CDR3 regions, TCR beta libraries were built. From the multiplex PCR reads, TCRdb called clonotypes with MiXCR, one entry per CDR3 protein. The table lists 400,000 to 500,000 distinct CDR3 sequences, 16% of them singletons, with around 10% in the top ten. The time point denotes: newly diagnosed GD, antithyroid drugs for less than 3 months. RNA extracted from PBMCs served as the sequencing template. A peripheral blood sample, approximately 10 milliliters in volume, was drawn into EDTA tubes. The data were taken from a study of regulatory T cells in long-lasting Graves disease. The wider study: Patients newly diagnosed with Graves' had been on antithyroid drugs for under 3 months.

This sample also belongs to another study, concerning T cells in Graves' hyperthyroidism and ophthalmopathy.

This clonotype was sampled from a woman aged 25 to 39 with Graves disease. The sample here was peripheral blood mononuclear cells (PBMCs), taken at new diagnosis, from a patient treated with antithyroid drugs.

The chain's CDR3 is CASSPRPTGGVLSEQFF. DNA for the CDR3: TGTGCCAGCTCACCCCGTCCGACAGGGGGCGTCCTGAGTGAGCAGTTCTTC. The chain joins TRBV18 to TRBJ2-1; 10 bases map to TRBD1. Germline lookup yields CDR1 KGHSH and CDR2 LQKENI. J was trimmed by 9 bases and V by 3 bases; bases with no gene match: 14. The CDR3 totals 17 residues.